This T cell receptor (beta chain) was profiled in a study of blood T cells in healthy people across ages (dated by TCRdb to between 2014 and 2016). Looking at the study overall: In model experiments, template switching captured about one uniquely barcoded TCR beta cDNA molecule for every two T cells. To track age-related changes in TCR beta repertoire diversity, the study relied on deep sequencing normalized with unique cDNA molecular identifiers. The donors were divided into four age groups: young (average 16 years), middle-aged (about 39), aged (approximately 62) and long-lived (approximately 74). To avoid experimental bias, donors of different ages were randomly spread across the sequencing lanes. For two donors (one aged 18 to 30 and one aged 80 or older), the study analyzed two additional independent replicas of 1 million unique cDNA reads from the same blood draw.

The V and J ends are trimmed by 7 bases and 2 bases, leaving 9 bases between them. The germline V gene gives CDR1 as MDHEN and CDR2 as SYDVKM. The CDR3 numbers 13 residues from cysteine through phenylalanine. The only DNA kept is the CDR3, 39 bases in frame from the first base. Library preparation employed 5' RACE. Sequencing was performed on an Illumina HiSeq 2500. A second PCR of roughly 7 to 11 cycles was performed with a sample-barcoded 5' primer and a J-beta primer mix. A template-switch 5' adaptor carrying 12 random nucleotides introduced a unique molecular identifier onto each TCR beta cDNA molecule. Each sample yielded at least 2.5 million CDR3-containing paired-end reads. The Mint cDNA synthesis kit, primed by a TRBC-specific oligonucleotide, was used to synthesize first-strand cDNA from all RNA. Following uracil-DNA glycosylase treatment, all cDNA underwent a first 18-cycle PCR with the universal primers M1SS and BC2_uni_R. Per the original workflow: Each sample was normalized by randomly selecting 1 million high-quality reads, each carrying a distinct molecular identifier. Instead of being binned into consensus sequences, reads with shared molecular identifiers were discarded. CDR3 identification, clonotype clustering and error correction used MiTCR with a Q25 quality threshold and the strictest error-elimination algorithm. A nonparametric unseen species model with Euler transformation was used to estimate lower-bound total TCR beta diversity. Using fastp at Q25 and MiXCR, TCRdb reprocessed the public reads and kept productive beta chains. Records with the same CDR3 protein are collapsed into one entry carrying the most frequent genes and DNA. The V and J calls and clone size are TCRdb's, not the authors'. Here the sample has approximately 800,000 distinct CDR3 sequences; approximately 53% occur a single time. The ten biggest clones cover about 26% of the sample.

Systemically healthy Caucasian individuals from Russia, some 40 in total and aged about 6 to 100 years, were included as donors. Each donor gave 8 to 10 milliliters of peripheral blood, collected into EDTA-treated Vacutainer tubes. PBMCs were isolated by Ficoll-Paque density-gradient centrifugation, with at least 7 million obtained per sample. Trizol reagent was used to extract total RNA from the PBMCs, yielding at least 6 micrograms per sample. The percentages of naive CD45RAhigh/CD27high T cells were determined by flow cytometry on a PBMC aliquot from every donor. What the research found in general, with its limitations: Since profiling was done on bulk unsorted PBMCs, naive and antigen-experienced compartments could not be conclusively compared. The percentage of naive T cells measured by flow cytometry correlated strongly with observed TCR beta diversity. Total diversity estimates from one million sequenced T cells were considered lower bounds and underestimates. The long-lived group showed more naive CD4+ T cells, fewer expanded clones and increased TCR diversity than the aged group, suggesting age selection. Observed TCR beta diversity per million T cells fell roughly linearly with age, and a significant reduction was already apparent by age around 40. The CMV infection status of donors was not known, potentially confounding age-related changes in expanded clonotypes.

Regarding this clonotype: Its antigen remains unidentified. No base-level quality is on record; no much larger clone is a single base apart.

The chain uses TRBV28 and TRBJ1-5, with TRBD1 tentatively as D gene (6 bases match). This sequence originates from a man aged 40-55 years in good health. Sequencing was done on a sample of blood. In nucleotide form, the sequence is TGTGCCAGCAAGGAGGGGGGCAATCAGCCCCAGCATTTT. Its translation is CASKEGGNQPQHF.